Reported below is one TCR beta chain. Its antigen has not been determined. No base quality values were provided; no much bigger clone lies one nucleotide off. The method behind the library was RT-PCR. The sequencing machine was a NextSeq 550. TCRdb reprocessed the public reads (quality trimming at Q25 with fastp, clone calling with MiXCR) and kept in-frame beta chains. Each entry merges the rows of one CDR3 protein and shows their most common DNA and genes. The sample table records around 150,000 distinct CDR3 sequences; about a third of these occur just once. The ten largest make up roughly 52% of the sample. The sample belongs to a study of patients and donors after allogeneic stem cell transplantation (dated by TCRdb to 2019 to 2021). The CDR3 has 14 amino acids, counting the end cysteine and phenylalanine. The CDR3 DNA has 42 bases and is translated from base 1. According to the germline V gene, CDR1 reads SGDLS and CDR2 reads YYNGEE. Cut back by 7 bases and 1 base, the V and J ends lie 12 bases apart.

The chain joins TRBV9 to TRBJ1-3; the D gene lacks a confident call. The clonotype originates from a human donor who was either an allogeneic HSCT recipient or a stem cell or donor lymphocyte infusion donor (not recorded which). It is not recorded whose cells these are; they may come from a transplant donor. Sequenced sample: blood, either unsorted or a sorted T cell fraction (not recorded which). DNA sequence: TGTGCCAGCGGTATAGGACCGTCTGGAAACACCATATATTTT. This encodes CASGIGPSGNTIYF.